This T cell receptor beta chain was found in a study of blood T cells in healthy people across ages. Through a sample-barcoded 5' primer and a J-beta primer mix, a second PCR was run for roughly 6 to 11 cycles. Researchers report that a template-switch adaptor with 12 random nucleotides tagged each cDNA molecule. MiXCR was run by TCRdb on the 5' RACE reads, yielding one entry per CDR3 protein. The data contain approximately 770,000 distinct CDR3 sequences, 58% of them singletons. The CDR3 sequence is 15 residues long. Germline loops: CDR1 SGHTA, CDR2 FQGNSA. Losses at the gene ends were 5 bases for V and 5 bases for J; bases not matched to a gene: 9.

This TCR was recovered from a man aged 25 to 40 in good health. The gene calls are TRBV7-2 and TRBJ2-5, with 9 bases fitting TRBD1. Sequencing was carried out using blood. The CDR3 region is CASSPSTGGYETQYF. CDR3 DNA sequence: TGTGCCAGCAGCCCGTCCACAGGGGGCTACGAGACCCAGTACTTC.